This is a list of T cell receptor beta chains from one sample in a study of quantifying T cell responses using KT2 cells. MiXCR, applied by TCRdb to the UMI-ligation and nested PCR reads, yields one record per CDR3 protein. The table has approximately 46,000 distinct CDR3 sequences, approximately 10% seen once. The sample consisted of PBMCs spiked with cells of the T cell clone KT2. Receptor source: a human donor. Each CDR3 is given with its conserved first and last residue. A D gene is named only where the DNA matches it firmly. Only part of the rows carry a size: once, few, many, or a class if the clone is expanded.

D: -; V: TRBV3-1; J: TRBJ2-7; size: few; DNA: TGTGCCAGCAGCCGTGGGGGGAACCCCTCCGAGCAGTACTTC; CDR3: CASSRGGNPSEQYF
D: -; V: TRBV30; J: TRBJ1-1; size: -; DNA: TGTGGCTGGAGCAGGACGGAGAACACTGAAGCTTTCTTT; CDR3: CGWSRTENTEAFF
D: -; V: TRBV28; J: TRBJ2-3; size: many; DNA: TGTGCCAGCAGGTTGGCGGGGCGCACAGATACGCAGTATTTT; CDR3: CASRLAGRTDTQYF
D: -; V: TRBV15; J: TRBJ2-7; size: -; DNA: TGTGCCACCAGCAGAGATAATTCCGGGACATTTTCCTACGAGCAGTACTTC; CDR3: CATSRDNSGTFSYEQYF
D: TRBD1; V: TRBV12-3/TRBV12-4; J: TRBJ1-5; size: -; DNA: TGTGCCAGCAGCTCTGACAGGGGGAATCAGCCCCAGCATTTT; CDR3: CASSSDRGNQPQHF
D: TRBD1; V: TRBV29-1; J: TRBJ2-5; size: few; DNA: TGCAGCGTTCAGGGGGCTTCAGAGACCCAGTACTTC; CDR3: CSVQGASETQYF
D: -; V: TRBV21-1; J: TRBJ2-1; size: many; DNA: TGTGCCAGAAGAGGGAATGAGCAGTTCTTC; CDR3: CARRGNEQFF
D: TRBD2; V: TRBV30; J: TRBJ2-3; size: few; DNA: TGTGCCTGGAAGCACGGGGGGAGCACAGATACGCAGTATTTT; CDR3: CAWKHGGSTDTQYF
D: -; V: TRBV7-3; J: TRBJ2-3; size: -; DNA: TGTGCCAGCAGGCGGACAGTTACAGATACGCAGTATTTT; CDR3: CASRRTVTDTQYF
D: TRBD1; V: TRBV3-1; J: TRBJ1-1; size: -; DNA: TGTGCCAGCAGCCCGGGACAGACAGGCACTGAAGCTTTCTTT; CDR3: CASSPGQTGTEAFF
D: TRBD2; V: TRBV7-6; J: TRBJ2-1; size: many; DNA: TGTGCCAGCAGCCTGCTCAGGAGTGGCGGGAGTATCGATGAGCAGTTCTTC; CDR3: CASSLLRSGGSIDEQFF
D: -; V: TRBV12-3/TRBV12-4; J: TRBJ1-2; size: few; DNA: TGTGCCAGCACCCCGGGAGGGGCACATGGCTACACCTTC; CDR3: CASTPGGAHGYTF
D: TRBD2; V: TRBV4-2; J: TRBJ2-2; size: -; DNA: TGTGCCAGCAGCCAAGACGGGGGGGCTCGCGGGGAGCTGTTTTTT; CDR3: CASSQDGGARGELFF
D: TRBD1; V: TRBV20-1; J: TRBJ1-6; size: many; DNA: TGCAGTGCTAGAGATGAGACAGGGCATACAATTAATTCACCCCTCCACTTT; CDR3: CSARDETGHTINSPLHF
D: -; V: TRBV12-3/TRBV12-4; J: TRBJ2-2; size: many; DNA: TGTGCCAGCAGTTTTCGTGCCGCCGGGGAGCTGTTTTTT; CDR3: CASSFRAAGELFF
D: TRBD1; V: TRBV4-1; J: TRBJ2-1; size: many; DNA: TGCGCCAGCAGCCACTCTGAGGGACAGCCTAACTACAATGAGCAGTTCTTC; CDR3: CASSHSEGQPNYNEQFF